The 23 T cell receptor beta chains below all came from one sample that was sequenced in a study of regulatory T cells in long-lasting Graves disease. Arm-PCR of CDR3 regions and iRepertoire HTBI primers were used to build TCR beta libraries. One entry per CDR3 protein, called by TCRdb with MiXCR from the multiplex PCR reads. The sample has roughly 560,000 distinct CDR3 sequences, around 11% seen once. Indicated time point: newly diagnosed GD, antithyroid drugs for less than 3 months. Following extraction of RNA from PBMCs, that RNA was used to make the TCR library. These sequences were also reported in another study, on T cells in Graves' hyperthyroidism and ophthalmopathy.

The sequenced sample was peripheral blood mononuclear cells (PBMCs), obtained at new diagnosis, from a patient treated with antithyroid drugs. All receptors come from a woman aged 25 to 39 with Graves disease.

This clonotype has a count of ten or more. The chain links TRBV24-1 to TRBJ2-1, with TRBD1 as a possible D gene (5 bases). Between the trimmed V and J ends, which lost 5 bases and 7 bases, there was a span of 14 bases. The CDR3 has 14 residues. Looked up from germline, CDR1 is KGHDR and CDR2 is SFDVKD. Written as DNA, the CDR3 is TGTGCCACCAGTGTGGACACGGTAGGGAATGAGCAGTTCTTC. It codes for CATSVDTVGNEQFF.

This clonotype was counted between two and nine times. The rearrangement joins TRBV12-3 or TRBV12-4 to TRBJ1-2; TRBD1 is a possible D gene (5 bases). V was cut by 6 bases and J by 4 bases, with 15 bases left in between. There are 14 residues in the CDR3. The DNA for the CDR3 is TGTGCCAGCAGCCCTCTGGACACGAGCTATGGCTACACCTTC. It codes for CASSPLDTSYGYTF.

This clonotype occurred a few times. The chain employs TRBV19 and TRBJ1-2; D possibly corresponds to TRBD1 (5 bases). Germline V gene data show CDR1 as LNHDA and CDR2 as SQIVND (reference sequence). V was cut by 7 bases and J by 3 bases, with 15 bases left in between. The CDR3 sequence is 14 residues long. CDR3 in amino acids: CASTRDSRDYGYTF. The CDR3 DNA reads as TGTGCCAGTACCCGGGACTCGAGGGACTATGGCTACACCTTC.

This clonotype was seen repeatedly, ten times or more. The J gene is TRBJ2-2, the V gene TRBV19; 13 bases are shared with TRBD2. V was clipped by 5 bases and J by 6 bases; unmatched bases: 3. The length of the CDR3 is 15 residues. Germline V gene data show CDR1 as LNHDA and CDR2 as SQIVND (reference sequence). CDR3 protein: CASSGLAGVSGELFF. In nucleotides, the CDR3 is TGTGCCAGTAGTGGACTAGCGGGAGTGTCCGGGGAGCTGTTTTTT.

In this sample, this clonotype turned up a few times. The CDR3 end shows no conserved phenylalanine or tryptophan, and so a read error is likely. The rearrangement joins TRBV3-1 to TRBJ2-1; 8 nucleotides align to TRBD2. The CDR3 spans 15 residues. Germline V gene data show CDR1 as LGHDT and CDR2 as YNNKEL (reference sequence). The junction had 8 bases not matched to a gene; V was cut back by 2 bases and J by 8 bases. In DNA, the CDR3 is TGTGCCAGCAGCCAAATGGGTAGCGGGAAGGATGAGCAGTTCATC. Its translation: CASSQMGSGKDEQFI.

This clonotype was recorded many times. The chain carries TRBV18 and TRBJ1-1; 10 nucleotides agree with TRBD1. Germline CDR1 KGHSH, CDR2 LQKENI. Trimming removed 6 bases from V and 4 bases from J; junction bases left unmatched: 5. This CDR3 is 14 amino acids long. The DNA for the CDR3 is TGTGCCAGCTCGGAGACAGGGGGCGGCACTGAAGCTTTCTTT. Protein: CASSETGGGTEAFF.

The genes are TRBV27 and TRBJ1-5; D gene uncertain. Germline V lookup: CDR1 MNHEY, CDR2 SMNVEV (reference sequence). Trimming removed 8 bases from V and 1 base from J, with 12 bases in between. The CDR3 totals 14 residues. The CDR3 loop is CASPRTGSNQPQHF. In DNA form, the CDR3 reads TGTGCCAGCCCGAGGACGGGGAGCAATCAGCCCCAGCATTTT.

This clonotype was seen a handful of times. The rearrangement uses TRBV5-5 and TRBJ2-6; weak D call: TRBD2 (5 bases). Germline CDR1 reads SGHKS; CDR2 reads YYEKEE (reference sequence). The CDR3 sequence is 16 residues long. Trimming left V 0 bases short and J 0 bases short, with 7 bases between. The CDR3 bases are TGTGCCAGCAGCTTGGCCGGGGACTCTGGGGCCAACGTCCTGACTTTC. Translating gives CASSLAGDSGANVLTF.

This clonotype was observed at least ten times. The gene calls are TRBV27 and TRBJ2-7; D might be TRBD2 (6 bases). Germline V lookup: CDR1 MNHEY, CDR2 SMNVEV (reference sequence). This CDR3 region has 15 residues. V was shortened by 4 bases and J by 2 bases, with 15 bases between the two germline ends. Written as DNA, the CDR3 is TGTGCCAGCAGTTATGGACCCCCGGGGGCCTACGAGCAGTACTTC. It specifies CASSYGPPGAYEQYF.

Turning to this clonotype: Given a far larger clone just one base away, this is likely a sequencing read error. The V call is TRBV28, the J call TRBJ2-1; D remains unclear. The CDR3 length is 14 residues. V was trimmed by 7 bases and J by 10 bases, leaving 20 bases between them. Germline CDR1 MDHEN, CDR2 SYDVKM. CDR3 bases: TGTGCCAGCACCCAAAGACATCCTACCTACGAGCAGTTCTTC. It yields the protein CASTQRHPTYEQFF.

This clonotype was detected ten times or more. The CDR3 DNA reads TGTGCCAGCAGCGTAGAGGCAGCGTCCGCCGTCTACGAGCAGTACTTC. Translating gives CASSVEAASAVYEQYF. The genes are TRBV9 and TRBJ2-7; D is uncertain. The V gene's germline CDR1 is SGDLS and CDR2 YYNGEE. V was shortened by 0 bases and J by 3 bases, with 16 bases between the two germline ends. CDR3 length equals 16 residues.

This clonotype has at least ten counts. The J gene is TRBJ2-2, the V gene TRBV7-9, with TRBD1 matching 7 bases. The CDR3 is 16 residues long. The trim removed 5 bases at V and 1 base at J, leaving 7 bases unmatched. CDR1 and CDR2 from the germline V gene are SEHNR and FQNEAQ (reference sequence). This CDR3 is CASSPERGLNTGELFF. CDR3 DNA sequence: TGTGCCAGCAGCCCCGAGAGGGGGCTGAACACCGGGGAGCTGTTTTTT.

This clonotype was counted many times. The V and J genes are TRBV6-1 and TRBJ2-1; 7 bases are a match to TRBD1. The CDR3 covers 14 residues. CDR1 and CDR2 (germline): MNHNS, SASEGT. The V and J ends lost 7 bases and 7 bases, in that order; junction bases with no gene match: 10. The DNA of the CDR3 is TGTGCCAGCACCTGGACAGGCCTAAGGAATGAGCAGTTCTTC. Translating it yields CASTWTGLRNEQFF.

The rearrangement joins TRBV6-1 to TRBJ1-2; D possibly corresponds to TRBD1 (5 bases). The CDR3 has 13 residues. Germline V CDR1 and CDR2: MNHNS, SASEGT. With 5 bases removed from V and 5 bases from J, the gap between germline ends came to 12 bases. The CDR3 loop is CASSRDGQYGYTF. The CDR3 DNA sequence: TGTGCCAGCAGTAGGGACGGCCAATATGGCTACACCTTC.

This clonotype was picked up many times. The rearrangement joins TRBV2 to TRBJ2-7; 9 bases agree with TRBD1. In germline, CDR1 is SNHLY, CDR2 FYNNEI. Trimming at V came to 9 bases and at J to 5 bases, leaving 5 bases not matched to a gene. The CDR3 is 12 residues long. The DNA for the CDR3 is TGTGCCAGTGATGGACAGGGGAACGAGCAGTACTTC. It yields the protein CASDGQGNEQYF.

The chain uses TRBV28 and TRBJ2-3, with 10 positions matching TRBD2. The CDR3 length is 16 residues. V shed 5 bases, J shed 4 bases, and the junction held 9 bases outside the gene matches. In germline, CDR1 is MDHEN, CDR2 SYDVKM. The CDR3, as DNA: TGTGCCAGCAGTGCCCTACGAGCGGGAGGGCCAGATACGCAGTATTTT. Amino acids: CASSALRAGGPDTQYF.

This clonotype was picked up a small number of times. The chain is built from TRBV19 and TRBJ2-1, with a possible D match to TRBD2 (6 bases). V shed 3 bases and J shed 0 bases, with 21 bases lying between them. The CDR3 extends over 19 amino acids. CDR1 is LNHDA, CDR2 SQIVND, per germline (reference sequence). The CDR3 spells CASSMSRRFQGGSYNEQFF. The DNA for the CDR3 is TGTGCCAGTAGTATGAGCAGGAGGTTCCAGGGAGGCTCCTACAATGAGCAGTTCTTC. Full variable domain (rest looked up from reference TRBV19 and TRBJ2-1): DGGITQSPKYLFRKEGQNVTLSCEQNLNHDAMYWYRQDPGQGLRLIYYSQIVNDFQKGDIAEGYSVSREKKESFPLTVTSAQKNPTAFYLCASSMSRRFQGGSYNEQFFGPGTRLTVL.

Worth noting for this clonotype: A much bigger clone sits one base away, suggesting this may be a read error. The V and J genes are TRBV12-3 or TRBV12-4 and TRBJ2-7; 12 bases are a match to TRBD2. The CDR3 runs to 18 residues. Unmatched junction bases numbered 19, after V lost 6 bases and J lost 7 bases. Written as DNA, the CDR3 is TGTGCCAGCAGGCGACGAACCGGACTAGCGGGAAGGAGCGATGAGCAGTACTTC. Amino acids: CASRRRTGLAGRSDEQYF.

This clonotype has a single count. The chain employs TRBV6-2 or TRBV6-3 and TRBJ2-2; D is perhaps TRBD2 (5 bases). Germline V gene data show CDR1 as MNHEY and CDR2 as SVGEGT. The germline V and J ends were trimmed by 4 bases and 4 bases, with 13 bases remaining between them. CDR3 length: 15 amino acids. The CDR3 sequence: CASSSLRAGTGELFF. As DNA, the CDR3 is TGTGCCAGCAGTTCCTTGAGGGCCGGCACCGGGGAGCTGTTTTTT.

In its sample, this clonotype was seen many times. The rearrangement links TRBV28 to TRBJ1-2; possibly TRBD1 for D (6 bases). The CDR3 contains 11 residues. Germline V CDR1 and CDR2: MDHEN, SYDVKM. The germline V and J ends were trimmed by 11 bases and 2 bases, with 9 bases remaining between them. DNA for the CDR3: TGTGCCGGGGGGGGCAACTATGGCTACACCTTC. Translation gives CAGGGNYGYTF.

The table lists this clonotype with many counts. The chain couples TRBV7-9 to TRBJ1-1; the match to TRBD1 covers 7 bases. V lost 6 bases, J lost 1 base, and 5 bases stayed unmatched. This CDR3 is 14 amino acids long. The germline V gene has CDR1 SEHNR and CDR2 FQNEAQ (reference sequence). The CDR3 reads CASRNNRGNTEAFF. The CDR3 nucleotides read TGTGCCAGCAGGAATAACAGGGGGAACACTGAAGCTTTCTTT.

This clonotype showed up many times. CDR3 DNA: TGTGCCAGCAGCAGAGATTCCGGGACAGGAGGATATCCCCCTCTAGCCAATGAGCAGTTCTTC. This codes for CASSRDSGTGGYPPLANEQFF. This sequence joins TRBV11-1 and TRBJ2-1; 8 positions agree with TRBD1. The CDR3 extends over 21 amino acids. The junction had 27 bases not matched to a gene; V was cut back by 5 bases and J by 6 bases. Germline V CDR1 and CDR2: SGHAT, FQDESV (reference sequence).

The rearrangement uses TRBV14 and TRBJ2-1; the match to TRBD2 covers 8 bases. The CDR3 spans 14 residues. J gave up 12 bases and V 3 bases, and 10 bases lay outside the gene matches. Looked up from germline, CDR1 is SGHDN and CDR2 is FVKESK. CDR3 amino acids: CASSHETSGEVQFF. CDR3 sequence (DNA): TGTGCCAGCAGCCACGAAACTAGCGGTGAGGTGCAGTTCTTC.